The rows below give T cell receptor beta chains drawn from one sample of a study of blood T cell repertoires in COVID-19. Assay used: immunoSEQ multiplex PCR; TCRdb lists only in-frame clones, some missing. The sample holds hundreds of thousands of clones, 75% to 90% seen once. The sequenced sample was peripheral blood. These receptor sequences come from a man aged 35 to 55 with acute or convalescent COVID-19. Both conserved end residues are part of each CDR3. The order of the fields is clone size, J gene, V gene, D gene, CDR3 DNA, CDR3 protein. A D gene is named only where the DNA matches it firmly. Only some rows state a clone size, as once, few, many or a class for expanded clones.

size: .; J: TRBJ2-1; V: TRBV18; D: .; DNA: TGTGCCAGCTCACCATCGACGGGTACCCCCCCTTACAATGAGCAGTTCTTC; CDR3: CASSPSTGTPPYNEQFF
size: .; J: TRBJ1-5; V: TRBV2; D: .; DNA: TGTGCCAGCAGTCAGCAGGGGTCGGGAAATCAGCCCCAGCATTTT; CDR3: CASSQQGSGNQPQHF
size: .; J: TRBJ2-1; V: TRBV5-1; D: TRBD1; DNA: TGCGCCAGCAGCGTGGGACAGGGGACCTACAATGAGCAGTTCTTC; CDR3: CASSVGQGTYNEQFF
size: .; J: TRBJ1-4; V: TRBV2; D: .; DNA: TGTGCCAGCAGGAGGCGGACAGAAACTAATGAAAAACTGTTTTTT; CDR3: CASRRRTETNEKLFF
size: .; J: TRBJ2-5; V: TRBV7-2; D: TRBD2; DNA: TGTGCCAGCAGGGACCGTAGGACTAGCGGGAGCTCGGAGACCCAGTACTTC; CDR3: CASRDRRTSGSSETQYF
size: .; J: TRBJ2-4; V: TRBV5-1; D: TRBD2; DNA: TGCGCCAGCAGCTTATCTAGCGGGAGCTCCCCGGGCAAAAACATTCAGTACTTC; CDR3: CASSLSSGSSPGKNIQYF
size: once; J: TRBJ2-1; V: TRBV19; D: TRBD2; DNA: TGTGCCAGTAGTATTCTAGCGGGAGAGGGTAATGAGCAGTTCTTC; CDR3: CASSILAGEGNEQFF
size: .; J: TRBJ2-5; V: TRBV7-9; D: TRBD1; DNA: TGTGCCAGCAGCCGCGGACAGGGGTCCCAAGAGACCCAGTACTTC; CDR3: CASSRGQGSQETQYF
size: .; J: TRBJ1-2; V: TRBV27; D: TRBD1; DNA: TGTGCCAGCAGTCAGGGGGGTAACTATGGCTACACCTTC; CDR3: CASSQGGNYGYTF
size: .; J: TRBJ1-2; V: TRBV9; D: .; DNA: TGTGCCAGCAGCGCTTTTTTTGGCTACACCTTC; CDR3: CASSAFFGYTF
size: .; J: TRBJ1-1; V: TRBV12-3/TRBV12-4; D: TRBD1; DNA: TGTGCCAGCAGGGGGACAGGATTGGGTGCTTTCTTT; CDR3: CASRGTGLGAFF
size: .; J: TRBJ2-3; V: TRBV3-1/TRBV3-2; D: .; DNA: TGTGCCAGCAGCCAACTACAGGGTTTGGATACGCAGTATTTT; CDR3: CASSQLQGLDTQYF
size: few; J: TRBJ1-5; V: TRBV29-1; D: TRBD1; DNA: TGCAGCGTTTCAAACGGACAGGGGGCTCATCAGCCCCAGCATTTT; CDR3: CSVSNGQGAHQPQHF
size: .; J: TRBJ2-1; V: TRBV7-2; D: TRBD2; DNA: TGTGCCAGCAGCTTAGATCTCTCTGGAGCGGGAGCGTGGAATGAGCAGTTCTTC; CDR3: CASSLDLSGAGAWNEQFF
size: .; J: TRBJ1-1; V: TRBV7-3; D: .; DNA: TGTGCCAGCAGCTTAACGGGCGACGGATACACTGAAGCTTTCTTT; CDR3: CASSLTGDGYTEAFF
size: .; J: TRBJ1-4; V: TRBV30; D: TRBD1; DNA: TGTGCCTGGAGGGACAGGGGGGGACTGAATGAAAAACTGTTTTTT; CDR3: CAWRDRGGLNEKLFF
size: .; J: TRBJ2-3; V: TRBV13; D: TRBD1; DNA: TGTGCCAGCAGCACAAGCAGGGGGCCCGATACGCAGTATTTT; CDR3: CASSTSRGPDTQYF
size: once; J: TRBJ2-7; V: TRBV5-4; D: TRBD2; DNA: TGTGCCAGCAGCCGTCTAGCGGGAGGTCGCGAGCAGTACTTC; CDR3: CASSRLAGGREQYF
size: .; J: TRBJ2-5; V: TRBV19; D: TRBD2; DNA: TGTGCCAGTAGTATCCTAGCGGGAGTTCCAGAGACCCAGTACTTC; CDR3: CASSILAGVPETQYF
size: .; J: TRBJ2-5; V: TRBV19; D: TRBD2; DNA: TGTGCCAGTAGTAGGGTAGTGGGACTAGCGGGAGTTTTGGAGACCCAGTACTTC; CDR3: CASSRVVGLAGVLETQYF
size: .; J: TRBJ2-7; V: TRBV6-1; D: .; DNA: TGTGCCAGCAGTGAAGCTCGGACAGTAGCCTACGAGCAGTACTTC; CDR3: CASSEARTVAYEQYF
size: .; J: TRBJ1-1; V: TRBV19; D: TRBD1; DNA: TGTGCCAGTAGTGTGAAGGACAGGGAGGGCACTGAAGCTTTCTTT; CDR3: CASSVKDREGTEAFF
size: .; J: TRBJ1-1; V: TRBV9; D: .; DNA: TGTGCCAGCAGCCCACCCGCACATCTGAACACTGAAGCTTTCTTT; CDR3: CASSPPAHLNTEAFF
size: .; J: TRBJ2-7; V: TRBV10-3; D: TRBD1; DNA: TGTGCCATCAGTGGTGTCAGGACAGGGTCCTACGAGCAGTACTTC; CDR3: CAISGVRTGSYEQYF
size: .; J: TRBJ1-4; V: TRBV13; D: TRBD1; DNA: TGTGCCAGCAGCCTCTCGGCCAGGGGGTCGTATGAAAAACTGTTTTTT; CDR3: CASSLSARGSYEKLFF
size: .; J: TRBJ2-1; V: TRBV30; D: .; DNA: TGTGCCTGGAGAGAAGGGGTTATGTACAATGAGCAGTTCTTC; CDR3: CAWREGVMYNEQFF
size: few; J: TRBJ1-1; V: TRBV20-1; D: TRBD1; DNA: TGCAGTGCTAGTAGGGACAGCGGGCGCACTGAAGCTTTCTTT; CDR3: CSASRDSGRTEAFF
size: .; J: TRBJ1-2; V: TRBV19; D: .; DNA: TGTGCCAGTAGTATCGACTATGGCTACACCTTC; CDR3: CASSIDYGYTF
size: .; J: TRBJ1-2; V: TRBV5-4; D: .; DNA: TGTGCCAGCAGCTTGGTGTCAGCGGAGAATTATGGCTACACCTTC; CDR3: CASSLVSAENYGYTF
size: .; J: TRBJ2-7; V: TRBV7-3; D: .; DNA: TGTGCCAGCAGCTTACGGGACTCCTACGAGCAGTACTTC; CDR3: CASSLRDSYEQYF
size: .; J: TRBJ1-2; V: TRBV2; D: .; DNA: TGTGCCAGCAGTGAAGCTGGCAGGCCACCCTATGGCTACACCTTC; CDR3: CASSEAGRPPYGYTF
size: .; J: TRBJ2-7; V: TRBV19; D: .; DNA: TGTGCCAGTAGTACGTCCCTCCTAACTCTTGACGAGCAGTACTTC; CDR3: CASSTSLLTLDEQYF
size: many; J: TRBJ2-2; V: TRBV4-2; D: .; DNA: TGTGCCAGCAGCCATTCTAGCGCAAACACCGGGGAGCTGTTTTTT; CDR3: CASSHSSANTGELFF
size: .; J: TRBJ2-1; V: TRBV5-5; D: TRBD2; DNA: TGTGCCAGCAGACCGACTAGCGGGAGGACGGTCAATGAGCAGTTCTTC; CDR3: CASRPTSGRTVNEQFF
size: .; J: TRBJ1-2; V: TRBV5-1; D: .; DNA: TGCGCCAGCAGCTTGGAGGCGGGACGGGGGACCTATGGCTACACCTTC; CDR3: CASSLEAGRGTYGYTF
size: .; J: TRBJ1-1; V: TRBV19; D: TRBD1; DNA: TGTGCCAGTAGCCTCAGGACAGGGTCGAACACTGAAGCTTTCTTT; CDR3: CASSLRTGSNTEAFF
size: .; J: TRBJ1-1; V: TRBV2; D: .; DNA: TGTGCCAGCAGTGAGGGGGGGTACACTGAAGCTTTCTTT; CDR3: CASSEGGYTEAFF
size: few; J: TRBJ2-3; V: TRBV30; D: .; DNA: TGTGCCCGGTCGGCTAGCGCGAGCACAGATACGCAGTATTTT; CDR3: CARSASASTDTQYF
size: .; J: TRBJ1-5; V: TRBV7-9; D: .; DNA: TGTGCCAGCAGCCCCCTCTTGGAGGGAAGGAATCAGCCCCAGCATTTT; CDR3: CASSPLLEGRNQPQHF
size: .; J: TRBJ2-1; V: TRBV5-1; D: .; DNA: TGCGCCAGCAGCTCTATCGTACGGAGCTCCTACAATGAGCAGTTCTTC; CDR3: CASSSIVRSSYNEQFF
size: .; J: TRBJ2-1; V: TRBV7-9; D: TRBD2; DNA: TGTGCCAGCAGCTTAAGGACTAGCGGGATCAATGAGCAGTTCTTC; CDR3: CASSLRTSGINEQFF